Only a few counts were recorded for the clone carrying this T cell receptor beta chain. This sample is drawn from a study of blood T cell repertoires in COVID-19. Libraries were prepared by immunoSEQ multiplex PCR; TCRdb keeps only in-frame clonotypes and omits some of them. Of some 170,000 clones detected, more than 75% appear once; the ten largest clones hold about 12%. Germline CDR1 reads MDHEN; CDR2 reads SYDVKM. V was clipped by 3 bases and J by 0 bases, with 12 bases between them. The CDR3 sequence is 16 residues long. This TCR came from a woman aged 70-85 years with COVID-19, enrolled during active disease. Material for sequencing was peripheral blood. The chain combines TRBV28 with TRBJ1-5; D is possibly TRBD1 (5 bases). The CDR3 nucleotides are TGTGCCAGCAGTTTGGGGCAGGGATATAGCAATCAGCCCCAGCATTTT. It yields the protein CASSLGQGYSNQPQHF.